The 30 T cell receptor beta chains given below trace back to one sample, sequenced in a study of T cell responses to AZD1222 COVID-19 vaccine. Method: immunoSEQ multiplex PCR; TCRdb's copy keeps in-frame clones and lacks some. This table has roughly 140,000 clones, about nine tenths appearing once. The sample was peripheral blood, taken on day 0 of MenACWY control vaccination. The receptor source for this set is an adult in good health.

This clone was detected only once. This CDR3 is CASSARQSTYNEQFF. DNA of the CDR3: TGTGCCAGCAGCGCTAGACAGTCGACCTACAATGAGCAGTTCTTC. The chain employs TRBV9 and TRBJ2-1; D perhaps matches TRBD1 (5 bases). Between the trimmed V and J ends, which lost 3 bases and 2 bases, there was a span of 12 bases. The CDR3 extends over 15 amino acids. Germline assignment: CDR1 SGDLS and CDR2 YYNGEE.

The genes are TRBV11-2 and TRBJ2-1; no clear D. Trimming stripped 5 bases from V and 8 bases from J, with 13 bases between. The CDR3 extends over 13 amino acids. Germline CDR1 SGHAT, CDR2 FQNNGV. The CDR3 DNA is TGTGCCAGCAGCCCGCCTACGATCTATGAGCAGTTCTTC. Translating it yields CASSPPTIYEQFF.

The chain carries TRBV7-8 and TRBJ2-7; D might be TRBD1 (5 bases). The V end was cut by 1 base, the J end by 5 bases, with 15 bases between. Germline CDR1 reads SGHVS; CDR2 reads FQNEAQ. The CDR3 has 15 residues. The CDR3 region is CASSLEGAGHHEQYF. Here the CDR3 DNA reads TGTGCCAGCAGCTTAGAAGGCGCAGGGCACCACGAGCAGTACTTC.

About this clone itself: Relative to the germline gene, one junction end is altered; a read error may explain this. The chain couples TRBV4-1 to TRBJ2-1; D remains ambiguous. The germline V gene has CDR1 MGHRA and CDR2 YSYEKL. The CDR3 sequence is 13 residues long. The CDR3, as DNA: TGCGCGAGCAGCCAAGTAATGGTCCCGAATGTGTTCTTC. Translated: CASSQVMVPNVFF.

V usage is TRBV28 and J usage is TRBJ1-1; 7 bases line up with TRBD1. The CDR3 contains 17 residues. The germline V gene encodes CDR1 MDHEN and CDR2 SYDVKM. Trimming removed 2 bases from V and 0 bases from J; junction bases left unmatched: 9. The CDR3 nucleotides read TGTGCCAGCAGTTTAGGAGCAGGGGGGGGGATGAACACTGAAGCTTTCTTT. It translates to CASSLGAGGGMNTEAFF.

The J gene is TRBJ2-1, the V gene TRBV19; D gene uncertain. Germline CDR1 and CDR2: LNHDA and SQIVND (reference sequence). CDR3 length equals 13 residues. Trimming cost V 1 base and J 7 bases, with 8 bases left between them. The CDR3 sequence: CASSIGGQNEQFF. The CDR3 nucleotides read TGTGCCAGTAGTATAGGTGGCCAAAATGAGCAGTTCTTC.

The chain joins TRBV5-1 to TRBJ2-7; 9 bases fit TRBD2. This CDR3 has 16 residues. Germline CDR1 is SGHRS and CDR2 is YFSETQ. V lost 2 bases to trimming and J lost 3 bases; unmatched junction nucleotides: 9. The CDR3 DNA reads TGCGCCAGCAGCTTCGCCAGCGGGAGGCCCAACTACGAGCAGTACTTC. Translation: CASSFASGRPNYEQYF.

The rearrangement uses TRBV5-4 and TRBJ2-7; the match to TRBD2 covers 9 bases. Per germline, CDR1 SGHNT and CDR2 YYREEE (reference sequence). The CDR3 contains 14 residues. With V trimmed by 2 bases and J by 4 bases, 4 bases remained unmatched. In DNA form, the CDR3 reads TGTGCCAGCAGCTTTAGCGGGAGTTTGTACGAGCAGTACTTC. It encodes CASSFSGSLYEQYF.

The chain carries TRBV29-1 and TRBJ2-3; possible D gene TRBD1, 6 bases. The V gene's germline CDR1 is SQVTM and CDR2 ANQGSEA. V was clipped by 5 bases and J by 6 bases, with 9 bases between them. The CDR3 covers 11 residues. The CDR3 DNA is TGCAGCGTTACAGGGTCGGATACGCAGTATTTT. Encoded protein: CSVTGSDTQYF.

This clone was seen just once. The chain couples TRBV7-9 to TRBJ2-3; D uncertain. Germline V gene data show CDR1 as SEHNR and CDR2 as FQNEAQ (reference sequence). The CDR3 sequence is 13 residues long. Trimming stripped 5 bases from V and 4 bases from J, with 10 bases between. The CDR3: CASSHSSSDTQYF. In DNA form, the CDR3 reads TGTGCCAGCAGCCATAGCTCGTCAGATACGCAGTATTTT.

The rearrangement uses TRBV7-2 and TRBJ2-1, with D maybe TRBD1 (5 bases). This CDR3 is built from 13 residues. With 3 bases removed from V and 8 bases from J, the gap between germline ends came to 11 bases. Germline CDR1 reads SGHTA; CDR2 reads FQGNSA. The CDR3 DNA follows: TGTGCCAGCAGCTTGGGGCCTAATTATGAGCAGTTCTTC. It codes for CASSLGPNYEQFF.

This chain uses TRBV3-1 (or the pseudogene TRBV3-2) with TRBJ1-1; no clear D. The CDR3 spans 15 residues. Germline values: CDR1 LGHDT, CDR2 YNNKEL (reference sequence). V dropped 4 bases and J dropped 2 bases, with 14 bases sitting between them. In DNA, the CDR3 is TGTGCCAGCAGCCGCAACGCGGGGAGTAACACTGAAGCTTTCTTT. Its translation is CASSRNAGSNTEAFF.

This chain joins TRBV21-1 and TRBJ1-3; TRBD1 is the table's D call and was not checked against the DNA. TRBV21-1 is noted as a pseudogene. CDR3 size: 16 residues. The CDR3 coding sequence is TGTGCCAGCAGCAAAGTGGAGCAATCAGGGGGAAACACCATATATTTT. Its translation: CASSKVEQSGGNTIYF.

This clone has a single count. The chain combines TRBV19 with TRBJ2-3; D not resolved. Trimming took 5 bases from V and 1 from J, leaving 10 bases between them. The CDR3 sequence is 14 residues long. The V gene's germline CDR1 is LNHDA and CDR2 SQIVND (reference sequence). The CDR3 is CASSLRARTDTQYF. In DNA, the CDR3 is TGTGCCAGTAGTCTCCGTGCACGCACAGATACGCAGTATTTT.

The chain employs TRBV5-6 and TRBJ2-1, with D perhaps TRBD1 (6 bases). CDR3 length equals 13 residues. With 0 bases removed from V and 12 bases from J, the gap between germline ends came to 13 bases. From germline, CDR1 is SGHDT and CDR2 YYEEEE. The CDR3 protein is CASSLAGAEVQFF. The CDR3 DNA sequence: TGTGCCAGCAGCTTGGCAGGGGCCGAAGTGCAGTTCTTC.

This clone was seen once. The chain uses TRBV24-1 and TRBJ1-2; 10 bases are a match to TRBD1. Germline V gives CDR1 KGHDR, CDR2 SFDVKD. V was pared by 5 bases and J by 0 bases, with 8 bases of the junction left unmatched. This CDR3 spans 17 amino acids. The CDR3 DNA is TGTGCCACCAGTGCAGGGGGACAGGGGCTAGCTAACTATGGCTACACCTTC. Translating it yields CATSAGGQGLANYGYTF.

The V and J genes are TRBV4-2 and TRBJ1-6; perhaps TRBD1 as D (5 bases). CDR1 and CDR2 from the germline V gene are LGHNA and YNFKEQ. The V and J ends lost 1 base and 7 bases respectively, with 11 bases between them. The CDR3 length is 15 residues. CDR3: CASSQVETENSPLHF. CDR3 bases: TGTGCCAGCAGCCAAGTAGAGACAGAGAATTCACCCCTCCACTTT.

This clone is classed as medium-sized. The chain is built from TRBV4-1 and TRBJ2-7, with D possibly matching TRBD1 (6 bases). Germline lookup yields CDR1 MGHRA and CDR2 YSYEKL. Trimming removed 1 base at V and 0 bases at J, with 13 bases between. The CDR3 is 16 residues long. The CDR3 spells CASSQVPVGGSYEQYF. DNA for the CDR3: TGCGCCAGCAGCCAAGTCCCAGTAGGGGGCTCCTACGAGCAGTACTTC.

V is TRBV6-4 and J is TRBJ1-1; D unclear. The CDR3 consists of 14 residues. Deletions cut 0 bases from V and 1 base from J, with 6 bases between. Germline values: CDR1 MRHNA, CDR2 SNTAGT. The CDR3 loop reads CASSDSDGNTEAFF. DNA for the CDR3: TGTGCCAGCAGTGACTCGGACGGGAACACTGAAGCTTTCTTT.

This chain links TRBV29-1 with TRBJ2-3; D is possibly TRBD1 (5 bases). V shed 7 bases and J shed 4 bases, with 27 bases lying between them. This CDR3 comprises 17 residues. Looked up from germline, CDR1 is SQVTM and CDR2 is ANQGSEA. The CDR3 loop reads CSARRVPADWGADTQYF. CDR3 DNA: TGCAGCGCTCGCAGAGTACCGGCGGATTGGGGCGCAGATACGCAGTATTTT.

Comments on this clone: This specimen includes other DNA sequences encoding the same CDR3. J is TRBJ2-2 and V is TRBV5-1; D is possibly TRBD1 (7 bases). Looked up from germline, CDR1 is SGHRS and CDR2 is YFSETQ. With 4 bases removed from V and 4 bases from J, the gap between germline ends came to 11 bases. The CDR3 is 14 residues long. The CDR3 DNA sequence: TGCGCCAGCAGCCTGCAGGGGGGCACCGGGGAGCTGTTTTTT. Translating it yields CASSLQGGTGELFF. Drawing the rest from reference TRBV5-1 and TRBJ2-2, the complete variable domain is KAGVTQTPRYLIKTRGQQVTLSCSPISGHRSVSWYQQTPGQGLQFLFEYFSETQRNKGNFPGRFSGRQFSNSRSEMNVSTLELGDSALYLCASSLQGGTGELFFGEGSRLTVL.

This sequence joins TRBV19 and TRBJ1-5, with D possibly TRBD1 on 6 matching bases. V lost 1 base and J 6 bases, leaving 13 bases between the germline ends. Germline assignment: CDR1 LNHDA and CDR2 SQIVND (reference sequence). The CDR3 spans 15 residues. CDR3 DNA: TGTGCCAGTAGTATAGGCGGGGGCAGACGTCAGCCCCAGCATTTT. This translates into CASSIGGGRRQPQHF.

The chain has TRBV24-1 and TRBJ2-6; D may be TRBD1 (6 bases). CDR1 KGHDR and CDR2 SFDVKD come from the germline V gene. V was pared by 7 bases and J by 2 bases, with 11 bases between. CDR3 length equals 15 residues. In DNA form, the CDR3 reads TGTGCCACCAGCGATAAGGGGGCTGGGGCCAACGTCCTGACTTTC. It yields the protein CATSDKGAGANVLTF.

The chain couples TRBV5-6 to TRBJ2-4; 9 bases fit TRBD2. Germline CDR1 reads SGHDT; CDR2 reads YYEEEE. V dropped 0 bases and J dropped 0; count of bases not matched to a gene: 1. CDR3 length equals 16 residues. CDR3 coding DNA: TGTGCCAGCAGCTTGGGACTAGCGGTAGCCAAAAACATTCAGTACTTC. Protein product: CASSLGLAVAKNIQYF.

V is TRBV11-3 and J is TRBJ1-3; D gene uncertain. Looked up from germline, CDR1 is SGHNT and CDR2 is YENEEA. This CDR3 has 14 residues. V was pared by 5 bases and J by 8 bases, with 16 bases between. The CDR3 DNA is TGTGCCAGCAGCCTGGAACGGCTAAAGGACACCATATATTTT. It encodes CASSLERLKDTIYF.

The chain carries TRBV6-2 or TRBV6-3 and TRBJ2-3; D is unresolved. CDR1 MNHEY and CDR2 SVGEGT come from the germline V gene. V was clipped by 2 bases and J by 7 bases, with 7 bases between them. The CDR3 runs 12 residues. The DNA for the CDR3 is TGTGCCAGCAGTTACAACGGTTATACGCAGTATTTT. It specifies CASSYNGYTQYF.

V usage is TRBV7-9 and J usage is TRBJ2-1; D is unresolved. Looked up from germline, CDR1 is SEHNR and CDR2 is FQNEAQ (reference sequence). Deletions cut 0 bases from V and 5 bases from J, with 5 bases between. This CDR3 has 13 amino acids. The chain's CDR3 is CASSLAIDNEQFF. CDR3 sequence (DNA): TGTGCCAGCAGCTTAGCGATCGACAATGAGCAGTTCTTC.

This clone was seen a few times. The chain has TRBV7-3 and TRBJ1-3; D gene ambiguous. V was pared by 5 bases and J by 0 bases, with 14 bases between. The germline gives CDR1 SGHTA, CDR2 FQGTGA. This CDR3 is built from 16 residues. CDR3 sequence reads: CASSPTPTDSGNTIYF. In DNA form, the CDR3 reads TGTGCCAGCAGCCCTACCCCGACCGACTCTGGAAACACCATATATTTT. The complete variable domain, with remaining parts taken from reference TRBV7-3 and TRBJ1-3, reads GAGVSQTPSNKVTEKGKYVELRCDPISGHTALYWYRQSLGQGPEFLIYFQGTGAADDSGLPNDRFFAVRPEGSVSTLKIQRTERGDSAVYLCASSPTPTDSGNTIYFGEGSWLTVV.

This chain joins TRBV7-2 and TRBJ2-2; D not certain. The CDR3 consists of 15 residues. Germline CDR1 and CDR2: SGHTA and FQGNSA. With 2 bases removed from V and 6 bases from J, the gap between germline ends came to 13 bases. The CDR3 loop reads CASSLIRTIPGELFF. The DNA of the CDR3 is TGTGCCAGCAGCTTAATCCGTACCATCCCCGGGGAGCTGTTTTTT.

As DNA, the CDR3 is TGTGCCAGCAGCGAAAGGACGGCCTCTGGAAACACCATATATTTT. Amino acids: CASSERTASGNTIYF. The chain has TRBV9 and TRBJ1-3; D ambiguous. V lost 3 bases to trimming and J lost 0 bases, with 10 bases between them. This CDR3 contains 15 residues. Germline V lookup: CDR1 SGDLS, CDR2 YYNGEE.